A selection of T cell receptor beta chains follows, all from one sample in a study of blood T cell repertoires in COVID-19. Only in-frame clones appear in the TCRdb table, and some are missing; sequencing was by immunoSEQ multiplex PCR. The table has approximately 150,000 clones, roughly four fifths seen once; the top ten hold roughly 15%. Sample: peripheral blood. The receptors here all came from a human donor with acute or convalescent COVID-19. The donor label of this sample is uncertain. Both conserved end residues are part of each CDR3. The order of the fields is V gene, clone size, J gene, D gene, CDR3 protein, CDR3 DNA. D genes are given only for firm matches. Only some rows state a clone size, as once, few, many or a class for expanded clones.

>TRBV3-1/TRBV3-2|.|TRBJ1-2|.
CASSQDPQHGYGYTF
TGTGCCAGCAGCCAAGATCCACAGCATGGCTATGGCTACACCTTC
>TRBV7-2|.|TRBJ1-2|.
CASSSQGWYGYTF
TGTGCCAGCAGCTCACAGGGTTGGTATGGCTACACCTTC
>TRBV15|.|TRBJ1-2|.
CATSRVGGGRVGGYTF
TGTGCCACCAGCAGAGTGGGCGGAGGTAGGGTCGGAGGCTACACCTTC
>TRBV3-1/TRBV3-2|.|TRBJ2-3|TRBD2
CASSSRGVAGARDTQYF
TGTGCCAGCAGCTCCCGTGGGGTAGCGGGGGCCCGAGATACGCAGTATTTT
>TRBV5-8|.|TRBJ2-5|TRBD2
CASRRGASGGAVETQYF
TGTGCCAGCCGCCGGGGGGCTAGCGGGGGGGCCGTCGAGACCCAGTACTTC
>TRBV19|once|TRBJ1-2|TRBD1
CASSLSRDRDRGYTF
TGTGCCAGTAGTTTGTCCCGGGACAGGGATCGAGGCTACACCTTC
>TRBV5-6|.|TRBJ1-2|.
CASSFLYGYTF
TGTGCCAGCAGCTTTCTTTATGGCTACACCTTC
>TRBV14|once|TRBJ2-2|.
CASSQDNLDSPFNTGELFF
TGTGCCAGCAGCCAAGATAATCTGGACAGCCCCTTTAACACCGGGGAGCTGTTTTTT
>TRBV6-1|.|TRBJ1-2|TRBD1
CASSEGQGASYGYTF
TGTGCCAGCAGTGAGGGACAGGGGGCTTCCTATGGCTACACCTTC
>TRBV4-1|.|TRBJ1-1|TRBD1
CASSHTGTGTEAFF
TGCGCCAGCAGCCACACCGGGACAGGGACTGAAGCTTTCTTT
>TRBV29-1|.|TRBJ2-5|.
CSVPRGGFQETQYF
TGCAGCGTTCCCAGAGGAGGTTTCCAAGAGACCCAGTACTTC
>TRBV6-5|.|TRBJ1-1|.
CASSTTGTLSTEAFF
TGTGCCAGCAGTACCACAGGGACACTCTCCACTGAAGCTTTCTTT
>TRBV6-5|once|TRBJ1-1|TRBD1
CAAGQENTEAFF
TGTGCGGCGGGACAGGAGAACACTGAAGCTTTCTTT
>TRBV7-3|.|TRBJ2-2|TRBD2
CASSLTGGANTGELFF
TGTGCCAGCAGCTTAACCGGGGGGGCGAACACCGGGGAGCTGTTTTTT
>TRBV18|.|TRBJ1-3|.
CASSRALDSGNTIYF
TGTGCCAGCTCACGGGCTCTCGACTCTGGAAACACCATATATTTT
>TRBV6-1|.|TRBJ1-5|.
CASSEDRSGGPQHF
TGTGCCAGCAGTGAAGACAGGTCCGGGGGGCCCCAGCATTTT
>TRBV4-2|.|TRBJ2-1|TRBD2
CASSQASGGQGEQFF
TGTGCCAGCAGCCAAGCATCGGGGGGGCAAGGTGAGCAGTTCTTC
>TRBV5-8|few|TRBJ1-2|.
CASNPPTAYYGYTF
TGTGCCAGCAACCCCCCAACAGCCTACTATGGCTACACCTTC
>TRBV12-5|.|TRBJ1-1|.
CASGTGENTEAFF
TGTGCTAGTGGCACCGGGGAGAACACTGAAGCTTTCTTT
>TRBV5-1|.|TRBJ1-2|TRBD1
CASAEQPGQGYGYTF
TGCGCCAGCGCTGAACAACCGGGACAGGGGTATGGCTACACCTTC
>TRBV19|few|TRBJ1-1|.
CASRWRGPSEAFF
TGTGCCAGTAGATGGAGGGGCCCCTCTGAAGCTTTCTTT
>TRBV6-5|.|TRBJ2-2|.
CATKGQPGELFF
TGTGCCACTAAGGGGCAGCCCGGGGAGCTGTTTTTT
>TRBV30|.|TRBJ1-1|TRBD1
CAWSVPGGGKTEAFF
TGTGCCTGGAGTGTACCAGGGGGCGGCAAAACTGAAGCTTTCTTT
>TRBV11-3|.|TRBJ2-3|.
CASSYMGATDTQYF
TGTGCCAGCAGCTATATGGGGGCCACAGATACGCAGTATTTT
>TRBV20-1|.|TRBJ1-1|.
CSARSNTEAFF
TGCAGTGCTAGGAGTAACACTGAAGCTTTCTTT
>TRBV7-2|.|TRBJ1-1|.
CASSPAGQWGEAFF
TGTGCCAGCAGCCCCGCTGGACAGTGGGGTGAAGCTTTCTTT
>TRBV15|.|TRBJ2-3|TRBD2
CATSTQNGQRGGVRDTQYF
TGTGCCACCAGCACCCAGAACGGCCAGCGGGGGGGCGTAAGAGATACGCAGTATTTT